This TCR beta chain was recovered during a study of control samples from healthy donors and cancer patients. Produced via immunoSEQ multiplex PCR; TCRdb's table is partial and in-frame only. Among about 250,000 clones, more than 65% were seen once, and the ten largest hold approximately 12%. The trim removed 0 bases at V and 0 bases at J, leaving 3 bases unmatched. This CDR3 has 17 residues. In germline, CDR1 is SGHRS, CDR2 YFSETQ. The sample was PBMCs. V gene TRBV5-1 combines with J gene TRBJ2-2; TRBD2 matches at 9 bases. This TCR came from an older woman with lung cancer. CDR3 region: CASSLVASGTNTGELFF. The CDR3 nucleotides read TGCGCCAGCAGCTTGGTAGCTAGCGGGACGAACACCGGGGAGCTGTTTTTT.